This is a list of T cell receptor beta chains from one sample in a study of T cells after yellow fever vaccination. TCRdb re-called the 5' RACE reads with MiXCR, one entry per CDR3 protein. The sample includes about 160,000 distinct CDR3 sequences, about 7% of them seen just once. The specimen was CD4+ T cells sorted from PBMCs, collected around 5 days after the first yellow fever vaccination. Receptors were obtained from a man aged 18 to 29 who received the YFV17D yellow fever vaccine. The CDR3 runs from the conserved cysteine through the conserved F or W. Each record gives: V gene, clone size, D gene, J gene, CDR3 protein, CDR3 DNA. D genes are given only for firm matches. Size tells how often a clone was seen (once, few, many) or the class of an expanded clone, and some rows leave it out.

>TRBV4-3|few|TRBD1|TRBJ1-1
CASTLGGDRGIGTEAFF
TGCGCCAGCACCCTAGGTGGTGACAGGGGTATCGGCACTGAAGCTTTCTTT
>TRBV4-2|many|.|TRBJ1-1
CASSQGTDPSSVEAFF
TGTGCCAGCAGCCAAGGGACGGACCCTTCTAGTGTTGAAGCTTTCTTT
>TRBV20-1|.|.|TRBJ1-2
CSAKRPNTNYGYTF
TGCAGTGCTAAAAGGCCAAACACTAACTATGGCTACACCTTC
>TRBV10-3|many|.|TRBJ1-2
CAQARTGIDGYTF
TGTGCCCAAGCCCGCACAGGGATCGATGGCTACACCTTC
>TRBV7-8|many|.|TRBJ1-4
CASSKDVAGEKLFF
TGTGCCAGCAGCAAGGACGTCGCGGGGGAAAAACTGTTTTTT
>TRBV5-1|many|TRBD1|TRBJ1-2
CASSVGGQGPYGYTF
TGCGCCAGCAGCGTTGGGGGACAGGGCCCCTATGGCTACACCTTC
>TRBV12-3/TRBV12-4|many|.|TRBJ2-2
CASSFISGVTGELFF
TGTGCCAGCAGTTTTATCTCGGGGGTCACCGGGGAGCTGTTTTTT
>TRBV6-1|many|.|TRBJ1-2
CASSEGSEFYGYTF
TGTGCCAGCAGTGAAGGGTCAGAGTTCTATGGCTACACCTTC
>TRBV27|few|.|TRBJ2-7
CASSSGVRHEQYF
TGTGCCAGCAGTTCTGGCGTCCGACACGAGCAGTACTTC
>TRBV6-1|many|TRBD2|TRBJ2-1
CASSGTYGTRGANEQFF
TGTGCCAGCAGTGGGACCTACGGGACTAGAGGGGCCAATGAGCAGTTCTTC
>TRBV5-4|.|.|TRBJ1-1
CASSLKGVGDTEAFF
TGTGCCAGCAGCTTGAAGGGGGTAGGTGACACTGAAGCTTTCTTT
>TRBV5-1|many|.|TRBJ1-1
CASSLDRVAFF
TGCGCCAGCAGCTTGGACAGGGTGGCTTTCTTT
>TRBV7-3|.|TRBD1|TRBJ2-1
CASSLEGGCYNEQFF
TGTGCCAGCAGCTTAGAAGGGGGCTGCTACAATGAGCAGTTCTTC
>TRBV9|.|.|TRBJ2-1
CASSVGGGGYNEQFF
TGTGCCAGCAGCGTAGGAGGGGGAGGCTACAATGAGCAGTTCTTC
>TRBV7-2|.|TRBD1|TRBJ1-6
CASSLGGGGMGNSPLHF
TGTGCCAGCAGCCTTGGGGGAGGGGGCATGGGTAATTCACCCCTCCACTTT
>TRBV7-8|many|.|TRBJ2-7
CASTRGPSSYEQYF
TGTGCCAGCACTAGGGGCCCTAGCTCCTACGAGCAGTACTTC
>TRBV4-1|few|TRBD2|TRBJ2-2
CASSLRLAGGTGELFF
TGCGCCAGCAGCCTACGACTAGCGGGGGGCACCGGGGAGCTGTTTTTT
>TRBV20-1|many|.|TRBJ2-5
CSARGLGETQYF
TGCAGTGCTAGAGGGTTGGGAGAGACCCAGTACTTC
>TRBV28|.|TRBD1|TRBJ1-2
CASSSSPGTGRDGYTF
TGTGCCAGCAGTTCAAGTCCCGGGACAGGGAGGGATGGCTACACCTTC
>TRBV6-2/TRBV6-3|many|TRBD1|TRBJ1-5
CASSDDYGSGGYSNQPQHF
TGTGCCAGCAGTGATGACTATGGCTCAGGGGGCTATAGCAATCAGCCCCAGCATTTT
>TRBV6-4|.|TRBD2|TRBJ2-3
CASSKLAGQDTQYF
TGTGCCAGCAGTAAGCTAGCGGGACAAGATACGCAGTATTTT
>TRBV5-1|few|.|TRBJ1-1
CASSRTPGTDTEAFF
TGCGCCAGCAGCCGCACCCCCGGGACTGACACTGAAGCTTTCTTT
>TRBV4-3|few|.|TRBJ2-2
CASSQDYKALMSGELFF
TGCGCCAGCAGCCAAGATTATAAGGCCCTCATGTCGGGGGAGCTGTTTTTT
>TRBV20-1|many|.|TRBJ2-4
CSARVSPDLGNIQYF
TGCAGTGCTAGAGTATCCCCGGACTTGGGAAACATTCAGTACTTC
>TRBV25-1|many|TRBD1|TRBJ2-7
CASSGPTGGASEQYF
TGTGCCAGCAGTGGCCCTACAGGGGGAGCATCTGAGCAGTACTTC
>TRBV6-1|few|TRBD1|TRBJ2-7
CASSATGLGYEQYF
TGTGCCAGCAGTGCGACAGGGCTGGGCTACGAGCAGTACTTC
>TRBV7-2|many|TRBD1|TRBJ1-2
CASSPPHRGEGYTF
TGTGCCAGCAGCCCCCCTCACAGGGGCGAAGGCTACACCTTC
>TRBV6-1|few|TRBD2|TRBJ2-3
CASRVAGGTDTQYF
TGTGCCAGCAGGGTAGCGGGGGGCACAGATACGCAGTATTTT
>TRBV29-1|.|.|TRBJ1-5
CSVEVKYSNQPQHF
TGCAGCGTTGAAGTTAAGTATAGCAATCAGCCCCAGCATTTT
>TRBV5-1|few|.|TRBJ2-1
CASSLGGMSYNEQFF
TGCGCCAGCAGCTTGGGTGGGATGAGCTACAATGAGCAGTTCTTC
>TRBV10-3|many|TRBD1|TRBJ2-7
CAISRTGSYEQYF
TGTGCCATCAGCCGGACAGGGTCCTACGAGCAGTACTTC
>TRBV5-1|many|.|TRBJ2-3
CASSFGLGTDTQYF
TGCGCCAGCAGCTTCGGCTTGGGGACAGATACGCAGTATTTT
>TRBV5-4|.|.|TRBJ2-5
CASSLDLQETQYF
TGTGCCAGCAGCTTGGACTTGCAAGAGACCCAGTACTTC
>TRBV12-5|.|TRBD1|TRBJ2-7
CASGIRDRGLGYEQYF
TGTGCTAGTGGTATCCGGGACAGAGGTCTGGGCTACGAGCAGTACTTC
>TRBV5-1|few|.|TRBJ2-1
CASSQDRLAYNEQFF
TGCGCCAGCAGCCAGGATCGACTAGCCTACAATGAGCAGTTCTTC
>TRBV5-5|.|.|TRBJ1-1
CASRSGTVNTEAFF
TGTGCCAGCAGATCCGGGACCGTGAACACTGAAGCTTTCTTT
>TRBV11-2|.|.|TRBJ2-3
CASSLGLSGGTDTQYF
TGTGCCAGCAGCTTAGGTCTATCGGGGGGCACAGATACGCAGTATTTT
>TRBV10-3|many|.|TRBJ2-5
CAIRGTPEETQYF
TGTGCCATCAGAGGGACTCCAGAAGAGACCCAGTACTTC
>TRBV29-1|.|TRBD2|TRBJ2-2
CSAGGGYTTGELFF
TGCAGCGCTGGGGGGGGGTATACCACCGGGGAGCTGTTTTTT
>TRBV9|few|.|TRBJ1-2
CASSANSGVYGYTF
TGTGCCAGCAGCGCTAACTCAGGGGTCTATGGCTACACCTTC
>TRBV7-2|many|.|TRBJ1-1
CASSLALGLGMNTEAFF
TGTGCCAGCAGCTTAGCCTTGGGGCTCGGGATGAACACTGAAGCTTTCTTT
>TRBV2|many|.|TRBJ2-6
CAIRRESTGVLTF
TGTGCCATTAGAAGGGAGTCGACCGGCGTCCTGACTTTC
>TRBV12-3/TRBV12-4|many|.|TRBJ1-5
CASSLIWNQPQHF
TGTGCCAGCAGTCTGATCTGGAATCAGCCCCAGCATTTT
>TRBV7-9|many|TRBD1|TRBJ1-1
CASSLVGGETEAFF
TGTGCCAGCAGCTTAGTAGGGGGCGAAACTGAAGCTTTCTTT
>TRBV7-3|many|TRBD2|TRBJ2-1
CASSRGGSSYNEQFF
TGTGCCAGCAGCCGGGGGGGAAGCTCCTACAATGAGCAGTTCTTC
>TRBV20-1|many|TRBD2|TRBJ2-2
CSASYTSGAGELFF
TGCAGTGCTTCCTACACTAGCGGGGCCGGGGAGCTGTTTTTT
>TRBV5-6|many|.|TRBJ2-2
CASSLGRRGELFF
TGTGCCAGCAGCTTGGGACGTCGAGGGGAGCTGTTTTTT
>TRBV20-1|many|.|TRBJ1-2
CSASEGLNYGYTF
TGCAGTGCTAGCGAGGGACTCAACTATGGCTACACCTTC
>TRBV11-2|.|.|TRBJ2-1
CASSFRRGAPGEQFF
TGTGCCAGCAGCTTTCGACGGGGGGCGCCTGGTGAGCAGTTCTTC
>TRBV10-3|many|TRBD1|TRBJ2-2
CAISEFRQGDDTGELFF
TGTGCCATCAGTGAGTTCCGACAGGGCGATGACACCGGGGAGCTGTTTTTT
>TRBV12-3/TRBV12-4|many|TRBD1|TRBJ2-6
CASSFQGAGANVLTF
TGTGCCAGCAGTTTCCAGGGGGCTGGGGCCAACGTCCTGACTTTC
>TRBV12-3/TRBV12-4|many|.|TRBJ2-2
CASRPPGPNTGELFF
TGTGCCAGCAGGCCGCCGGGACCAAACACCGGGGAGCTGTTTTTT
>TRBV7-2|many|TRBD1|TRBJ2-5
CASSLSGTGMFETQYF
TGTGCCAGCAGCTTATCCGGGACAGGGATGTTTGAGACCCAGTACTTC
>TRBV6-5|.|.|TRBJ1-2
CASSREANNYGYTF
TGTGCCAGCAGCCGTGAGGCTAATAACTATGGCTACACCTTC
>TRBV5-5|many|.|TRBJ2-3
CASSSELDTQYF
TGTGCCAGCAGCTCCGAACTAGATACGCAGTATTTT
>TRBV29-1|many|TRBD1|TRBJ1-5
CSVRTGTGGQPQHF
TGCAGCGTCCGGACCGGGACAGGGGGGCAGCCCCAGCATTTT
>TRBV28|.|TRBD2|TRBJ2-7
CASSFITSGLFPFYEQYF
TGTGCCAGCAGTTTTATAACTAGCGGACTCTTCCCATTCTACGAGCAGTACTTC
>TRBV6-1|few|TRBD1|TRBJ1-6
CASSEGGTGRNSPLHF
TGTGCCAGCAGTGAAGGCGGGACAGGTCGTAATTCACCCCTCCACTTT
>TRBV4-2|.|.|TRBJ1-2
CASSQDFGQGRLGYTF
TGTGCCAGCAGCCAAGATTTCGGTCAGGGGAGACTTGGCTACACCTTC
>TRBV5-1|many|.|TRBJ2-2
CASIWDSLTSGGELFF
TGCGCCAGCATATGGGATTCGTTGACTTCTGGCGGGGAGCTGTTTTTT